Presented here are 10 T cell receptor beta chains from one specimen sequenced in a study of T cell responses to AZD1222 COVID-19 vaccine. Clones were read by immunoSEQ multiplex PCR, and TCRdb kept only the in-frame ones, dropping some. Of more than 140,000 clones listed, roughly 89% are singletons. The starting material was peripheral blood, obtained on day 0 of AZD1222 vaccination. All receptors come from an adult in good health.

CDR3 loop: CASLALGADNEQFF. CDR3 nucleotide sequence: TGTGCCAGCCTCGCTCTAGGGGCCGACAATGAGCAGTTCTTC. The V call is TRBV7-9, the J call TRBJ2-1; D may be TRBD1 (5 bases). In germline, CDR1 is SEHNR, CDR2 FQNEAQ (reference sequence). The CDR3 is made up of 14 amino acids. V lost 8 bases to trimming and J lost 5 bases, with 16 bases between them.

The chain is built from TRBV21-1 and TRBJ2-7. TRBV21-1 is designated a pseudogene. The CDR3 has 12 residues. This CDR3 reads CASSPRPAEQYF. CDR3 nucleotides: TGTGCCAGCAGCCCTCGTCCGGCCGAGCAGTACTTC.

The J gene is TRBJ2-1, the V gene TRBV18; tentative D call: TRBD2 (6 bases). V lost 8 bases and J lost 8, with 19 bases in between. Germline V gene lookup returns CDR1 KGHSH and CDR2 LQKENI. This CDR3 contains 14 residues. The CDR3 spells CASLTSNDGDEQFF. The CDR3 nucleotides read TGTGCCAGCCTCACTAGCAACGACGGCGATGAGCAGTTCTTC. The whole variable domain, remainder taken from reference TRBV18 and TRBJ2-1, is NAGVMQNPRHLVRRRGQEARLRCSPMKGHSHVYWYRQLPEEGLKFMVYLQKENIIDESGMPKERFSAEFPKEGPSILRIQQVVRGDSAAYFCASLTSNDGDEQFFGPGTRLTVL.

Of note for this clone: Additional DNA sequences in this sample encode the identical CDR3. The V call is TRBV24-1, the J call TRBJ2-3, with 12 bases matching TRBD2. CDR1 is KGHDR and CDR2 is SFDVKD in the germline V gene. Trimming cost V 9 bases and J 3 bases; bases outside gene matches: 3. The CDR3 is 14 residues long. The CDR3 loop reads CATSGLAGTDTQYF. CDR3 nucleotides: TGTGCCACCTCCGGACTAGCGGGAACAGATACGCAGTATTTT.

This sequence joins TRBV28 and TRBJ2-5; D tentatively fits TRBD1 or TRBD2 (5 bases each). From germline, CDR1 is MDHEN and CDR2 SYDVKM. V dropped 5 bases and J dropped 2 bases, with 12 bases sitting between them. The CDR3 covers 14 residues. The CDR3 DNA follows: TGTGCCAGCAGTGGGACCTCTTCACAAGAGACCCAGTACTTC. It encodes CASSGTSSQETQYF.

V is TRBV5-1 and J is TRBJ1-3, with TRBD1 matching 11 bases. Germline V gene lookup returns CDR1 SGHRS and CDR2 YFSETQ. The CDR3 has 18 residues. The junction had 8 bases not matched to a gene; V was cut back by 2 bases and J by 1 base. In DNA, the CDR3 is TGCGCCAGCAGCTTTCTTCCCGGGACAGGGGGGTCTGGAAACACCATATATTTT. Its translation is CASSFLPGTGGSGNTIYF.

V gene TRBV18 combines with J gene TRBJ1-1; a weak D match, TRBD1 (6 bases). Trimming left V 3 bases short and J 5 bases short, with 16 bases between. The CDR3 loop spans 15 amino acids. Germline values: CDR1 KGHSH, CDR2 LQKENI. CDR3 sequence (DNA): TGTGCCAGCTCACCGAGTCAGGGGCGGGGGACTGAAGCTTTCTTT. Protein sequence: CASSPSQGRGTEAFF.

The chain is built from TRBV28 and TRBJ1-5; weak D call: TRBD1 (6 bases). The germline V and J ends were trimmed by 6 bases and 6 bases, with 15 bases remaining between them. The CDR3 consists of 14 residues. Germline V gives CDR1 MDHEN, CDR2 SYDVKM. CDR3 residues: CASRREGDAQPQHF. The CDR3 DNA follows: TGTGCCAGCAGAAGGGAGGGGGATGCTCAGCCCCAGCATTTT. Together with reference TRBV28 and TRBJ1-5, the CDR3 gives the full variable domain: DVKVTQSSRYLVKRTGEKVFLECVQDMDHENMFWYRQDPGLGLRLIYFSYDVKMKEKGDIPEGYSVSREKKERFSLILESASTNQTSMYLCASRREGDAQPQHFGDGTRLSIL.

The chain is built from TRBV6-4 and TRBJ2-7, with TRBD1 matching 7 bases. Losses at the gene ends were 4 bases for V and 6 bases for J; bases not matched to a gene: 6. Germline CDR1 and CDR2: MRHNA and SNTAGT. The CDR3 spans 13 residues. In nucleotides, the CDR3 is TGTGCCAGCAGTGCAGACAGGGTTGGCGAGCAGTACTTC. The encoded protein is CASSADRVGEQYF.

This chain connects TRBV4-2 to TRBJ2-3; D possibly corresponds to TRBD2 (7 bases). CDR3 size: 18 residues. Germline CDR1 is LGHNA and CDR2 is YNFKEQ. With 0 bases removed from V and 4 bases from J, the gap between germline ends came to 20 bases. The DNA for the CDR3 is TGTGCCAGCAGCCAAGAGCCCCCGGGGGGCGAAAATGCAGATACGCAGTATTTT. Its protein product is CASSQEPPGGENADTQYF.